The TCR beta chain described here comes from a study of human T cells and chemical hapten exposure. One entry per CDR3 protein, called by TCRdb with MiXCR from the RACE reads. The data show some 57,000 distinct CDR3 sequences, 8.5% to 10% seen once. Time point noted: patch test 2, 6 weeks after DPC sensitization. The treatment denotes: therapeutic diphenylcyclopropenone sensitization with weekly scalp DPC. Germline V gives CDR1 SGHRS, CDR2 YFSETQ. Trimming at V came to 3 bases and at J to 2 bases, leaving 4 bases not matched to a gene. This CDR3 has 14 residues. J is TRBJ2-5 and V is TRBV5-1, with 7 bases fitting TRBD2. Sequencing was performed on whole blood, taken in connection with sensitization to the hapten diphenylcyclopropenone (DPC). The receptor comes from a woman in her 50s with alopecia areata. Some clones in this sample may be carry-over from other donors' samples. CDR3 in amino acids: CASSSGLVQETQYF. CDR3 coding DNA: TGCGCCAGCAGCTCTGGACTAGTTCAAGAGACCCAGTACTTC.